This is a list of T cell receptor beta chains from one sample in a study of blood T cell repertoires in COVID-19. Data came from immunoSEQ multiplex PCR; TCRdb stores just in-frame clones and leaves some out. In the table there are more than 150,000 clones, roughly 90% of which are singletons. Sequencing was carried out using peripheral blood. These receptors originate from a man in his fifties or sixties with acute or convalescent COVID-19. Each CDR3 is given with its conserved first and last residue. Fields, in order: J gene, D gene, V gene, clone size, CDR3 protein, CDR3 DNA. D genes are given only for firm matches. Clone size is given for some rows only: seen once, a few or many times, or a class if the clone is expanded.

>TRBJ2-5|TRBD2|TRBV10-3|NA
CAISEFTGTSGQTQYF
TGTGCCATCAGTGAGTTTACCGGGACTAGCGGTCAGACCCAGTACTTC
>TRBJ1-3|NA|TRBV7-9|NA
CASSLGQAAGNTIYF
TGTGCCAGCAGCTTAGGACAGGCCGCTGGAAACACCATATATTTT
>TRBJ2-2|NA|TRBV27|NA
CASSFFVPLADNWNTGELFF
TGTGCCAGCAGTTTTTTCGTCCCCCTTGCGGACAACTGGAACACCGGGGAGCTGTTTTTT
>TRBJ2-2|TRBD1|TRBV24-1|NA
CATRGTGGTGELFF
TGTGCCACCAGAGGGACAGGGGGCACCGGGGAGCTGTTTTTT
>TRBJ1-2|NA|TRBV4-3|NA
CASSQAPGLGGYTF
TGCGCCAGCAGCCAAGCGCCGGGGTTGGGTGGCTACACCTTC
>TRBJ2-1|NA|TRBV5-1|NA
CASSLKGSYNEQFF
TGCGCCAGCAGCTTGAAGGGGTCCTACAATGAGCAGTTCTTC
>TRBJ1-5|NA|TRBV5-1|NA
CASSLADSSNQPQHF
TGCGCCAGCAGCTTGGCTGACAGCTCCAATCAGCCCCAGCATTTT
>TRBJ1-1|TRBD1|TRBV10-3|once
CAISEGQQNTEAFF
TGTGCCATCAGCGAGGGACAGCAGAACACTGAAGCTTTCTTT
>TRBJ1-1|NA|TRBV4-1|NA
CASSLGQGNTEAFF
TGCGCCAGCAGCCTTGGGCAGGGGAACACTGAAGCTTTCTTT
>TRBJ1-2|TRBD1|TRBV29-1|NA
CSVGGQGRQDTF
TGCAGCGTTGGGGGACAGGGGCGCCAGGATACCTTC
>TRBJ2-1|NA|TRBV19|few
CASSIQTVSEQFF
TGTGCCAGTAGTATTCAGACAGTCAGTGAGCAGTTCTTC
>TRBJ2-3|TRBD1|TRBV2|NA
CASNTGTGGLDTQYF
TGTGCCAGCAATACCGGGACAGGGGGATTAGATACGCAGTATTTT
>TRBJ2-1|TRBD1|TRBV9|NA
CASSPPPGTGYNEQFF
TGTGCCAGCAGCCCACCTCCGGGGACAGGGTACAATGAGCAGTTCTTC
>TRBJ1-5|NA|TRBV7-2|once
CASSLDRHSNQPQHF
TGTGCCAGCAGCCTCGACAGACATAGCAATCAGCCCCAGCATTTT
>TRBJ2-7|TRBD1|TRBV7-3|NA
CASSPTGGLYEQYF
TGTGCCAGCAGCCCGACAGGGGGCCTTTACGAGCAGTACTTC
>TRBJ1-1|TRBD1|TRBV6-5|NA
CASSPTGYTEAFF
TGTGCCAGCAGTCCGACAGGGTACACTGAAGCTTTCTTT
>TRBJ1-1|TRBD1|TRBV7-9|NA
CASSLGQGARIEAFF
TGTGCCAGCAGCTTAGGCCAGGGGGCAAGGATTGAAGCTTTCTTT
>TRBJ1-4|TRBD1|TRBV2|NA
CASSPTGDPNEKLFF
TGTGCCAGCAGTCCCACAGGGGACCCTAATGAAAAACTGTTTTTT
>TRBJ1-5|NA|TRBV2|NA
CASSTLPGANQPQHF
TGTGCCAGCAGTACCTTGCCAGGGGCGAATCAGCCCCAGCATTTT
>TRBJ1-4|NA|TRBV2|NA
CASRWREFNEKLFF
TGTGCCAGCAGATGGCGGGAGTTTAATGAAAAACTGTTTTTT
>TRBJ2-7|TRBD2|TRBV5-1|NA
CASSFERGGYEQYF
TGCGCCAGCAGCTTCGAGCGGGGGGGATACGAGCAGTACTTC
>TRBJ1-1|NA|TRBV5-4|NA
CASSPTGQRNTEAFF
TGTGCCAGCAGCCCCACTGGACAGAGGAACACTGAAGCTTTCTTT
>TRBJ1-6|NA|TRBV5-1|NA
CASSMGGINSPLHF
TGCGCCAGCTCCATGGGGGGGATCAATTCACCCCTCCACTTT
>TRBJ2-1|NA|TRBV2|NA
CASSSSENEQFF
TGTGCCAGCTCATCCTCGGAGAATGAGCAGTTCTTC
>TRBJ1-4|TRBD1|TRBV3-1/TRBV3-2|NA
CASSQEMGQVSTLFF
TGTGCCAGCAGCCAAGAGATGGGACAGGTGAGCACGCTGTTTTTT
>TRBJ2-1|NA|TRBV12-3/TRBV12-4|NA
CASSLAYGNEQFF
TGTGCCAGCAGTTTGGCGTACGGGAATGAGCAGTTCTTC
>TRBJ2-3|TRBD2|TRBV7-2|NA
CASSYRTSVADTQYF
TGTGCCAGCAGCTATAGGACTAGCGTAGCAGATACGCAGTATTTT
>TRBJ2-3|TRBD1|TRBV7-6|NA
CASSLAGTAITDTQYF
TGTGCCAGCAGCTTAGCCGGGACAGCTATAACAGATACGCAGTATTTT
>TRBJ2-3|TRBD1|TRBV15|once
CATSSGDRGIDTQYF
TGTGCCACCAGCAGTGGGGACAGGGGAATAGATACGCAGTATTTT
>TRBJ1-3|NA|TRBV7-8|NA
CASSPDSRQTGNTIYF
TGTGCCAGCAGCCCAGACTCAAGACAGACTGGAAACACCATATATTTT
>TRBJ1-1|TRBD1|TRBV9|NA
CASSGTGSNTEAFF
TGTGCCAGCAGCGGGACAGGGTCGAACACTGAAGCTTTCTTT
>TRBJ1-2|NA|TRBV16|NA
CASSQDRPYGYTF
TGTGCCAGCAGCCAAGACAGGCCGTATGGCTACACCTTC
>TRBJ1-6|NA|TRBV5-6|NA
CASSRSDLIGNSPLHF
TGTGCCAGCAGCCGTAGTGACTTGATAGGAAATTCACCCCTCCACTTT
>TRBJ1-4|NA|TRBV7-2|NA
CASSLSRGANEKLFF
TGTGCCAGCAGCTTATCCAGGGGAGCTAATGAAAAACTGTTTTTT
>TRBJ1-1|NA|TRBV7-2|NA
CASRLGLRNTEAFF
TGTGCCAGCAGATTGGGACTCAGGAACACTGAAGCTTTCTTT
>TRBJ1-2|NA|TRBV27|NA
CASSLLFSGSTDYGYTF
TGTGCCAGCAGTTTATTGTTTAGTGGTTCCACGGACTATGGCTACACCTTC
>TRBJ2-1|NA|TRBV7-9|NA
CASSQRPGAYNEQFF
TGTGCCAGCAGCCAGCGGCCAGGGGCCTACAATGAGCAGTTCTTC
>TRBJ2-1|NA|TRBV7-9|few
CASSSLRGGGDNEQFF
TGTGCCAGCAGCTCCCTCCGGGGCGGCGGGGACAATGAGCAGTTCTTC
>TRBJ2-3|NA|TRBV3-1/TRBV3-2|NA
CASSQQGTDTQYF
TGTGCCAGCAGCCAACAGGGCACAGATACGCAGTATTTT
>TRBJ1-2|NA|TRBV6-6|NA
CASSFGGYGYTF
TGTGCCAGCAGTTTCGGGGGGTATGGCTACACCTTC
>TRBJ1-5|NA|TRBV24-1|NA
CATSQGSVQPQHF
TGTGCCACTTCACAGGGATCGGTTCAGCCCCAGCATTTT
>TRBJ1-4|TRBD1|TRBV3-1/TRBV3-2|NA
CASSQRDRVNEKLFF
TGTGCCAGCAGCCAACGGGACAGAGTTAATGAAAAACTGTTTTTT
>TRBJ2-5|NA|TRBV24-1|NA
CVTSDSADSPLETQYF
TGTGTCACCAGTGATTCGGCCGACAGCCCCTTGGAGACCCAGTACTTC
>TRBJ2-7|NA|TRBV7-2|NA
CASSLDRDSFYEQYF
TGTGCCAGCAGCTTAGACCGGGACTCCTTCTACGAGCAGTACTTC
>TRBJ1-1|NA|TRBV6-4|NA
CASSPGANTEAFF
TGTGCCAGCAGCCCCGGAGCTAACACTGAAGCTTTCTTT